The 16 T cell receptor beta chains below all came from one sample that was sequenced in a study of T-cell memory formation after mild COVID-19. MiXCR, run by TCRdb on the 5' RACE reads, gives a single entry per CDR3 protein. This sample has approximately 300,000 distinct CDR3 sequences, with roughly 15% found just once. The material sequenced was PBMCs or a T cell subset sorted from them (not recorded which). The receptor source for this set is a man aged 18 to 30 who had mild COVID-19 (a few samples of this study predate the infection). Cell type and time point are not known.

This clonotype occurred many times. The rearrangement links TRBV10-2 to TRBJ2-7; TRBD1 matches 8 bases. V was clipped by 4 bases and J by 4 bases; unmatched bases: 3. The CDR3 sequence is 13 residues long. Germline V lookup: CDR1 WSHSY, CDR2 SAAADI. The CDR3, as DNA: TGCGCCAGCAGTGCAGGGGGCTATTACGAGCAGTACGTC. Translation: CASSAGGYYEQYV.

This clonotype occurred once. V usage is TRBV5-1 and J usage is TRBJ2-2; D not certain. V was shortened by 7 bases and J by 6 bases, with 10 bases between the two germline ends. Germline V gene sequence: CDR1 SGHRS, CDR2 YFSETQ. The CDR3 covers 12 residues. CDR3: CASGSGSGELFF. Written as DNA, the CDR3 is TGCGCCAGCGGATCGGGCTCCGGGGAGCTGTTTTTT.

The chain uses TRBV7-9 and TRBJ2-4; D gene unclear. V was pared by 7 bases and J by 1 base, with 11 bases between. Per germline, CDR1 SEHNR and CDR2 FQNEAQ (reference sequence). This CDR3 has 14 amino acids. This CDR3 reads CASTQDGAKNIQYF. The CDR3 bases are TGTGCCAGCACCCAAGACGGCGCCAAAAACATTCAGTACTTC.

The chain carries TRBV5-5 and TRBJ2-1, with D possibly TRBD1 on 5 matching bases. The V gene's germline CDR1 is SGHKS and CDR2 YYEKEE (reference sequence). The V and J ends lost 4 bases and 4 bases respectively, with 15 bases between them. The CDR3 contains 15 residues. CDR3 nucleotide sequence: TGTGCCAGCAGCATTGGGCGGCAGGGATACAATGAGCAGTTCTTC. This encodes CASSIGRQGYNEQFF.

This clonotype has only a few counts. The rearrangement uses TRBV7-9 and TRBJ2-3; 11 nucleotides match TRBD1. Germline V gene lookup returns CDR1 SEHNR and CDR2 FQNEAQ (reference sequence). V was pared by 3 bases and J by 5 bases, with 1 base of the junction left unmatched. The CDR3 runs 14 residues. CDR3 protein: CASSLGQGGDTQYF. The CDR3 DNA reads TGTGCCAGCAGCTTGGGACAGGGGGGAGATACGCAGTATTTT. The complete variable domain, with remaining parts taken from reference TRBV7-9 and TRBJ2-3, reads DTGVSQNPRHKITKRGQNVTFRCDPISEHNRLYWYRQTLGQGPEFLTYFQNEAQLEKSRLLSDRFSAERPKGSFSTLEIQRTEQGDSAMYLCASSLGQGGDTQYFGPGTRLTVL.

This clonotype was observed a few times. The chain combines TRBV7-3 with TRBJ2-5; D unresolved. The CDR3 consists of 13 residues. Germline V lookup: CDR1 SGHTA, CDR2 FQGTGA. Trimming cost V 5 bases and J 2 bases, with 9 bases left between them. The CDR3 nucleotides read TGTGCCAGCAGCCAAGCGAGGCAAGAGACCCAGTACTTC. Its translation: CASSQARQETQYF.

This clonotype turned up a few times. CDR3: CASSLDRESHHEQYF. The CDR3 region has the DNA TGTGCCAGCAGCTTAGACAGGGAGTCCCACCACGAGCAGTACTTC. The genes are TRBV7-9 and TRBJ2-7; maybe TRBD1 (6 bases). This CDR3 is 15 amino acids long. Between the trimmed V and J ends, which lost 1 base and 5 bases, there was a span of 15 bases. The germline gives CDR1 SEHNR, CDR2 FQNEAQ (reference sequence).

The table lists this clonotype with a few counts. V gene TRBV10-1 combines with J gene TRBJ2-4; no definite D call. There are 15 residues in the CDR3. Germline V lookup: CDR1 WNHNN, CDR2 SYGVQD (reference sequence). Between the trimmed V and J ends, which lost 1 base and 0 bases, there was a span of 7 bases. DNA of the CDR3: TGCGCCAGCAGTGAGTTGTGGTTAGCCAAAAACATTCAGTACTTC. It is translated as CASSELWLAKNIQYF.

J is TRBJ2-7 and V is TRBV20-1, with 7 bases lining up with TRBD1. This CDR3 has 14 amino acids. CDR1 and CDR2 (germline): DFQATT, SNEGSKA (reference sequence). Trimming at V came to 4 bases and at J to 2 bases, leaving 8 bases not matched to a gene. CDR3 amino acids: CSAKATGSAYEQYF. CDR3 DNA sequence: TGCAGTGCTAAAGCGACAGGGTCAGCCTACGAGCAGTACTTC.

This clonotype was seen a few times. The chain combines TRBV27 with TRBJ1-1, with TRBD1 as a possible D gene (5 bases). From germline, CDR1 is MNHEY and CDR2 SMNVEV (reference sequence). V dropped 6 bases and J dropped 1 base, with 9 bases sitting between them. The CDR3 has 13 residues. In DNA, the CDR3 is TGTGCCAGCAGGCGGCAGGGGAACACTGAAGCTTTCTTT. Translating it yields CASRRQGNTEAFF.

The chain recombines TRBV5-1 with TRBJ2-7; weak D call: TRBD1 (5 bases). Trimming removed 2 bases from V and 6 bases from J, with 18 bases in between. The CDR3 runs to 15 residues. Germline CDR1 is SGHRS and CDR2 is YFSETQ. This CDR3 reads CASSFGATGTGEQYF. CDR3 DNA: TGCGCCAGCAGCTTTGGGGCAACGGGTACGGGCGAGCAGTACTTC.

This clonotype was counted only a few times. The chain couples TRBV15 to TRBJ2-2; perhaps TRBD2 as D (6 bases). V was pared by 0 bases and J by 7 bases, with 21 bases between. This CDR3 is 18 amino acids long. Germline CDR1 and CDR2: LNHNV and YYDKDF (reference sequence). The CDR3 coding sequence is TGTGCCACCAGCAGAGATCAGGCTAGCGTGGTCCAGGGCGGGGAGCTGTTTTTT. As protein: CATSRDQASVVQGGELFF. Full variable domain (remainder filled in from reference TRBV15 and TRBJ2-2): DAMVIQNPRYQVTQFGKPVTLSCSQTLNHNVMYWYQQKSSQAPKLLFHYYDKDFNNEADTPDNFQSRRPNTSFCFLDIRSPGLGDTAMYLCATSRDQASVVQGGELFFGEGSRLTVL.

This clonotype was detected a few times. The rearrangement links TRBV6-6 to TRBJ1-6; D is uncertain. This CDR3 region has 12 residues. Germline loops: CDR1 MNHNY, CDR2 SVGAGI (reference sequence). V shed 7 bases and J shed 9 bases, with 10 bases lying between them. The CDR3 bases are TGTGCCAGCACCACTGGACGTTCACCCCTCCACTTT. It specifies CASTTGRSPLHF.

This clonotype was seen only a few times. The rearrangement links TRBV6-2 or TRBV6-3 to TRBJ1-1; 7 bases map to TRBD1. Germline V gives CDR1 MNHEY, CDR2 SVGEGT. CDR3 length equals 17 residues. V was clipped by 0 bases and J by 3 bases; unmatched bases: 10. Here the CDR3 reads CASSYSYDRAMDTEAFF. The DNA of the CDR3 is TGTGCCAGCAGTTACTCGTATGACAGGGCGATGGACACTGAAGCTTTCTTT.

This chain links TRBV20-1 with TRBJ2-5; TRBD1 aligns across 7 bases. Trimming cost V 2 bases and J 5 bases; bases outside gene matches: 8. CDR1 is DFQATT and CDR2 is SNEGSKA in the germline V gene (reference sequence). The CDR3 is 14 residues long. The CDR3, as DNA: TGCAGTGCTAGAACTCCACAGGGGCGGGAGACCCAGTACTTC. It codes for CSARTPQGRETQYF.

Only a few counts were recorded for this clonotype. The V and J genes are TRBV4-3 and TRBJ1-2, with 8 bases fitting TRBD1. This CDR3 is built from 17 residues. Germline CDR1 and CDR2: LGHNA and YSLEER. V was pared by 4 bases and J by 1 base, with 11 bases of the junction left unmatched. The CDR3 sequence: CASSPGHRGVGNYGYTF. The CDR3 DNA follows: TGCGCCAGCAGCCCCGGCCACAGGGGGGTTGGTAACTATGGCTACACCTTC.